The present T cell receptor (beta chain) was sequenced within a study of cytomegalovirus exposure and HLA in healthy donors. Trimming stripped 2 bases from V and 2 bases from J, with 7 bases between. Looked up from germline, CDR1 is GTSNPN and CDR2 is SVGIG (reference sequence). The CDR3 has 12 amino acids. Both 60 Vbeta primers and 13 Jbeta primers went into the PCR. Produced via immunoSEQ multiplex PCR; TCRdb's table is partial and in-frame only. The sample consists of under 150,000 clones, roughly 65% of them appearing once. The TCR comes from a man in his sixties in good health and CMV-seronegative. The source material was PBMCs. This chain joins TRBV30 and TRBJ2-7; D possibly corresponds to TRBD2 (5 bases). In DNA form, the CDR3 reads TGTGCCTGGAGTACGGGAACCTACGAGCAGTACTTC. Protein: CAWSTGTYEQYF. Full variable domain (missing parts from reference TRBV30 and TRBJ2-7): SQTIHQWPATLVQPVGSPLSLECTVEGTSNPNLYWYRQAAGRGLQLLFYSVGIGQISSEVPQNLSASRPQDRQFILSSKKLLLSDSGFYLCAWSTGTYEQYFGPGTRLTVT.